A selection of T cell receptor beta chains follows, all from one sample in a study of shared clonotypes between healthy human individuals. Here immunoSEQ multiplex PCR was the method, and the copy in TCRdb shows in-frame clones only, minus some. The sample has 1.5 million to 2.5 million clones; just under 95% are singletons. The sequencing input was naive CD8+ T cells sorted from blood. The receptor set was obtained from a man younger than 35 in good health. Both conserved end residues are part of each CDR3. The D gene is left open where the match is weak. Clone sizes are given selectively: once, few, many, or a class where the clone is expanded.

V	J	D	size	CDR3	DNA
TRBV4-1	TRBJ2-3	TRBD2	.	CASSQALGRGRSTDTQYF	TGCGCCAGCAGCCAAGCCCTCGGACGCGGGAGGAGCACAGATACGCAGTATTTT
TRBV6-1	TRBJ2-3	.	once	CASTPGRTDTQYF	TGTGCCAGCACCCCAGGGCGAACAGATACGCAGTATTTT
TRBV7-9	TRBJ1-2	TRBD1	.	CASSLGGTGQGAVYGYTF	TGTGCCAGCAGCTTAGGGGGAACGGGACAGGGGGCCGTATATGGCTACACCTTC
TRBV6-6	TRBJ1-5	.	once	CASSYSQFNQPQHF	TGTGCCAGCAGTTACTCACAGTTCAATCAGCCCCAGCATTTT
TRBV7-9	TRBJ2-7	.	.	CASSLTETYEQYF	TGTGCCAGCAGCTTAACCGAAACCTACGAGCAGTACTTC
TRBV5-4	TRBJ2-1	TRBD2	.	CASSLVGSGRAHEQFF	TGTGCCAGCAGCTTGGTTGGTAGCGGGAGGGCCCATGAGCAGTTCTTC
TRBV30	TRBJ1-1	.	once	CAWSVSGGSTEAFF	TGTGCCTGGAGTGTTTCCGGGGGGAGCACTGAAGCTTTCTTT
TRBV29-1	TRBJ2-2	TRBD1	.	CSVSDRMNTGELFF	TGCAGCGTATCGGACAGGATGAACACCGGGGAGCTGTTTTTT
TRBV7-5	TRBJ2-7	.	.	CARSLGTGDSYEQYF	TGTGCCAGAAGCTTGGGGACAGGTGACTCCTACGAGCAGTACTTC
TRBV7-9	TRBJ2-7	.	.	CASSPDAVEQYF	TGTGCCAGCAGCCCCGACGCGGTCGAGCAGTACTTC
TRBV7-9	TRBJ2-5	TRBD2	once	CASSLQLAGGQETQYF	TGTGCCAGCAGCTTGCAACTAGCGGGAGGTCAAGAGACCCAGTACTTC
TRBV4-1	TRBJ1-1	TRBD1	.	CASSLRGQMDTEAFF	TGCGCCAGCAGCCTCAGGGGGCAGATGGACACTGAAGCTTTCTTT
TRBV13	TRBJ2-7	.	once	CASSSKRTYNYEQYF	TGTGCCAGCAGCTCAAAGCGGACATACAACTACGAGCAGTACTTC
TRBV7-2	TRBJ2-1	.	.	CASSLDLAIRYNEQFF	TGTGCCAGCAGCTTAGATCTAGCTATACGATACAATGAGCAGTTCTTC
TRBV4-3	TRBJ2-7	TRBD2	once	CASSQGTSGYEQYF	TGCGCCAGCAGCCAAGGAACTAGCGGCTACGAGCAGTACTTC
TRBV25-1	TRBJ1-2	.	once	CASSGGGYGYTF	TGTGCCAGCAGTGGGGGTGGCTATGGCTACACCTTC
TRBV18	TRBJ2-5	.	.	CASSPRRVDWQETQYF	TGTGCCAGCTCACCACGTCGCGTAGACTGGCAAGAGACCCAGTACTTC
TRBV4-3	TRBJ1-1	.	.	CASSPGGASEAFF	TGCGCCAGCAGCCCCGGCGGGGCATCTGAAGCTTTCTTT
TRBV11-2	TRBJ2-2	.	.	CASSLRADTGELFF	TGTGCCAGCAGCTTAAGGGCGGACACCGGGGAGCTGTTTTTT
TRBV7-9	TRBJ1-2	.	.	CASSSTRDGPSNYGYTF	TGTGCCAGCAGCTCAACCCGGGACGGACCCTCTAACTATGGCTACACCTTC
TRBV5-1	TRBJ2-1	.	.	CASSPPGQYEQFF	TGCGCCAGCAGCCCTCCGGGACAATATGAGCAGTTCTTC
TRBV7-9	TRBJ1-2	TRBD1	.	CASSHGQGANYGYTF	TGTGCCAGCAGCCACGGACAGGGCGCCAACTATGGCTACACCTTC
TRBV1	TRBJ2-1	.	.	CTSSPGLAGNNEQFF	TGCACCAGCAGCCCCGGACTAGCGGGGAACAATGAGCAGTTCTTC
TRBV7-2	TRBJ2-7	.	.	CASSREEGARREQYF	TGTGCCAGCAGCCGTGAGGAGGGGGCGAGGAGGGAGCAGTACTTC
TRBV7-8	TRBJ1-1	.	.	CASSFLYQGANTEAFF	TGTGCCAGCAGCTTTTTATATCAGGGAGCCAACACTGAAGCTTTCTTT
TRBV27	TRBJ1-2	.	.	CASSLSVGANYGYTF	TGTGCCAGCAGTTTATCGGTAGGGGCTAACTATGGCTACACCTTC
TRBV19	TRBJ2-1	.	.	CASSPIASLFYNEQFF	TGTGCCAGTAGTCCAATTGCATCCCTCTTCTACAATGAGCAGTTCTTC
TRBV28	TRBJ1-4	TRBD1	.	CASSFGAGGSEKLFF	TGTGCCAGCAGTTTTGGGGCAGGGGGGTCTGAAAAACTGTTTTTT
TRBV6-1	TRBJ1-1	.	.	CASRGGTEAFF	TGTGCCAGCAGGGGGGGTACTGAAGCTTTCTTT
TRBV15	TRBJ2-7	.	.	CATSRDETSALSEQYF	TGTGCCACCAGCAGAGATGAGACTAGTGCCCTCTCCGAGCAGTACTTC
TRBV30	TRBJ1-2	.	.	CAWSPDTTGYTF	TGTGCCTGGAGTCCTGATACAACTGGCTACACCTTC
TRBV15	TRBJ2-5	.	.	CATSKLSGVGEYF	TGTGCCACCAGCAAATTGAGCGGAGTAGGGGAGTACTTC
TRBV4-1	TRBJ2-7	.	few	CASSQVGGSYEQYF	TGCGCCAGCAGCCAAGTGGGCGGATCCTACGAGCAGTACTTC
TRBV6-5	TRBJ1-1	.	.	CASSYSGGLNTEAFF	TGTGCCAGCAGTTACTCGGGGGGACTGAACACTGAAGCTTTCTTT
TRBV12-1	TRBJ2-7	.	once	CASKPGQGGDEQYF	TGTGCCAGTAAACCGGGACAGGGGGGAGACGAGCAGTACTTC
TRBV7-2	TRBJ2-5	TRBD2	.	CASSDKAGRWQETQYF	TGTGCCAGCAGCGATAAAGCGGGGAGGTGGCAAGAGACCCAGTACTTC
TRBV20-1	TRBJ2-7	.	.	CSAREYEQYF	TGCAGTGCTAGAGAGTACGAGCAGTACTTC
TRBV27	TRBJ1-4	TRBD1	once	CASSLQGAGEKLFF	TGTGCCAGCAGTTTACAGGGGGCTGGTGAAAAACTGTTTTTT
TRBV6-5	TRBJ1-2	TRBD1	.	CASSYSQGVDGYTF	TGTGCCAGCAGTTACTCTCAGGGGGTGGATGGCTACACCTTC
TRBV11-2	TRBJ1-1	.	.	CASSLLWDTEAFF	TGTGCCAGCAGCCTCCTTTGGGACACTGAAGCTTTCTTT
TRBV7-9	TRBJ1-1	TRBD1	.	CASSRGQENKAFF	TGTGCCAGCAGCCGGGGACAGGAGAACAAGGCTTTCTTT
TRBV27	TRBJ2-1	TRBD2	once	CASSLLGLGTINEQFF	TGTGCCAGCAGTTTACTGGGACTAGGTACGATCAATGAGCAGTTCTTC
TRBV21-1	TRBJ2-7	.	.	CASSKTDRRGQRTYEQYF	TGTGCCAGCAGCAAAACGGACAGGAGGGGTCAGAGAACCTACGAGCAGTACTTC
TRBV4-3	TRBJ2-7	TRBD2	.	CASSPGRAGGQYEQYF	TGCGCCAGCAGCCCAGGCCGAGCGGGAGGGCAATACGAGCAGTACTTC
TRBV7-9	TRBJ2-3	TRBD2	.	CASSDVAGGSSADTQYF	TGTGCCAGCAGCGATGTAGCGGGGGGGTCTTCTGCAGATACGCAGTATTTT
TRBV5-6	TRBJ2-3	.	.	CASSLAGFEGADTQYF	TGTGCCAGCAGCTTGGCAGGGTTCGAGGGAGCAGATACGCAGTATTTT